The 8 T cell receptor beta chains presented below share a single source sample, sequenced in a study of response to subunit inactivated influenza vaccine. TCRdb processed the RT-PCR reads anew with MiXCR; each CDR3 protein has one entry. The sample records more than 150,000 distinct CDR3 sequences, about 10% being singletons. Sample: CD8+ T cells sorted from PBMCs, taken roughly 24 months after vaccination. The receptors stem from a man aged 50 to 69 who received an inactivated influenza vaccine.

This clonotype has just a few counts. The gene calls are TRBV5-1 and TRBJ2-3; D uncertain. CDR1 is SGHRS, CDR2 YFSETQ, per germline. This CDR3 region has 15 residues. V lost 0 bases, J lost 0 bases, and 8 bases lay in between. CDR3 DNA: TGCGCCAGCAGCTTGGAGGTCAGCAGCACAGATACGCAGTATTTT. Its protein is CASSLEVSSTDTQYF.

There are a few counts of this clonotype. The chain is built from TRBV6-2 or TRBV6-3 and TRBJ2-7; D not resolved. Trimming pared 7 bases from V and 2 bases from J, leaving 12 bases between. The germline CDR1 and CDR2 sequences are MNHEY and SVGEGT. CDR3 length equals 13 residues. This CDR3 is CASTQVVTYEQYF. CDR3 DNA: TGTGCCAGCACCCAAGTGGTCACCTACGAGCAGTACTTC.

This clonotype showed up just once. This sequence joins TRBV13 and TRBJ2-1; 13 bases are shared with TRBD2. Germline CDR1 PRHDT, CDR2 FYEKMQ (reference sequence). J gave up 4 bases and V 2 bases, and 11 bases lay outside the gene matches. The CDR3 runs 19 residues. The CDR3 region is CASSLRGSGTSGMYNEQFF. CDR3 DNA: TGTGCCAGCAGCTTAAGGGGGTCAGGGACTAGCGGGATGTACAATGAGCAGTTCTTC.

Ten or more counts support this clonotype. The V gene is TRBV12-3 or TRBV12-4, the J gene TRBJ2-1; D unclear. The CDR3 extends over 17 amino acids. V was cut by 3 bases and J by 0 bases, with 15 bases left in between. The CDR3: CASSLDGVGSSYNEQFF. The CDR3 bases are TGTGCCAGCAGTTTGGACGGTGTCGGAAGCTCCTACAATGAGCAGTTCTTC.

The V gene is TRBV4-2, the J gene TRBJ1-5, with D possibly matching TRBD1 (5 bases). The CDR3 is made up of 15 amino acids. Germline values: CDR1 LGHNA, CDR2 YNFKEQ. V was pared by 1 base and J by 3 bases, with 10 bases between. The CDR3 DNA follows: TGTGCCAGCAGCCAAGTAGAGGGGATCAATCAGCCCCAGCATTTT. Its translation is CASSQVEGINQPQHF.

This clonotype was counted a few times. The J gene is TRBJ1-2, the V gene TRBV7-9; perhaps TRBD1 as D (5 bases). Trimming left V 7 bases short and J 5 bases short, with 17 bases between. The germline gives CDR1 SEHNR, CDR2 FQNEAQ (reference sequence). This CDR3 is built from 14 residues. CDR3 nucleotide sequence: TGTGCCAGCACCCCCGTTGGGACTTTGTATGGCTACACCTTC. This gives the protein CASTPVGTLYGYTF.

Only a few counts were recorded for this clonotype. The V call is TRBV11-2, the J call TRBJ2-5, with D possibly being TRBD1 (5 bases). CDR3 size: 14 residues. V was shortened by 6 bases and J by 2 bases, with 13 bases between the two germline ends. From germline, CDR1 is SGHAT and CDR2 FQNNGV. CDR3 residues: CASSLRSGQETQYF. CDR3 nucleotide sequence: TGTGCCAGCAGTCTACGGTCAGGGCAAGAGACCCAGTACTTC.

This clonotype has just a few counts. The chain couples TRBV4-3 to TRBJ2-1; a weak D match, TRBD1 (5 bases). Germline-derived CDR1 and CDR2 are LGHNA and YSLEER. V lost 0 bases and J lost 6, with 18 bases in between. The CDR3 is made up of 17 amino acids. The CDR3, as DNA: TGCGCCAGCAGCCAAGATTGGGGCCAGGGCAGTTTCAATGAGCAGTTCTTC. Encoded protein: CASSQDWGQGSFNEQFF.